Following are 29 T cell receptor beta chains from one sample sequenced in a study of CD8+CD57+ T cells in acquired aplastic anemia. Genomic DNA constituted the template upon which TCR beta VDJ and CDR3 profiling was performed. Using its own MiXCR run on the reads, TCRdb lists one record per CDR3 protein. The table has about 190,000 distinct CDR3 sequences, more than 45% seen once. Patients chosen for sequencing had shown CD8+CD57+ cell expansion by flow cytometry. Sequenced: sorted CD4+, CD8+, or CD8+CD57+ T cells (not recorded which) from PBMCs. These receptors were collected from a human donor with aplastic anemia.

V gene TRBV6-2 or TRBV6-3 combines with J gene TRBJ2-1, with D unresolved. Trimming removed 0 bases from V and 7 bases from J, with 7 bases in between. The CDR3 sequence is 13 residues long. Per germline, CDR1 MNHEY and CDR2 SVGEGT. Here the CDR3 reads CASSYSQWNEQFF. The DNA for the CDR3 is TGTGCCAGCAGTTACTCGCAGTGGAATGAGCAGTTCTTC.

CDR3 in amino acids: CASSLDLCGANVLTF. The CDR3 DNA sequence: TGCGCCAGCAGCTTGGACCTTTGTGGGGCCAACGTCCTGACTTTC. The gene calls are TRBV5-1 and TRBJ2-6, with D unresolved. Trimming shortened V by 0 bases and J by 3 bases, and 7 bases separated the two germline ends. Germline values: CDR1 SGHRS, CDR2 YFSETQ. The CDR3 is 15 amino acids.

The chain uses TRBV19 and TRBJ2-3; D unresolved. Looked up from germline, CDR1 is LNHDA and CDR2 is SQIVND (reference sequence). The CDR3 length is 11 residues. The germline V and J ends were trimmed by 5 bases and 6 bases, with 6 bases remaining between them. CDR3: CASSRLDTQYF. The CDR3 coding sequence is TGTGCCAGTAGTCGATTGGATACGCAGTATTTT.

The V and J genes are TRBV9 and TRBJ2-5, with 8 bases lining up with TRBD2. The CDR3 is 17 amino acids. Trimming removed 0 bases from V and 2 bases from J; junction bases left unmatched: 9. The V gene's germline CDR1 is SGDLS and CDR2 YYNGEE. The CDR3 bases are TGTGCCAGCAGCGTAGCGGCGGCGGGAGGTAGACAAGAGACCCAGTACTTC. This codes for CASSVAAAGGRQETQYF. The full variable domain, rest sourced from reference TRBV9 and TRBJ2-5, is DSGVTQTPKHLITATGQRVTLRCSPRSGDLSVYWYQQSLDQGLQFLIQYYNGEERAKGNILERFSAQQFPDLHSELNLSSLELGDSALYFCASSVAAAGGRQETQYFGPGTRLLVL.

This clonotype occurred many times. The CDR3 DNA reads TGTGCCAGCAGTTTAGAGACAGGATGGGATGGCTACACCTTC. It specifies CASSLETGWDGYTF. This chain connects TRBV12-3 or TRBV12-4 to TRBJ1-2; D perhaps matches TRBD1 (6 bases). V was pared by 1 base and J by 6 bases, with 12 bases between. This CDR3 spans 14 amino acids.

This clonotype was detected a few times. V and J are TRBV24-1 and TRBJ2-3; no firm D call. Germline V gene data show CDR1 as KGHDR and CDR2 as SFDVKD. This CDR3 has 13 residues. Trimming removed 6 bases at V and 6 bases at J, with 12 bases between. The CDR3 loop is CATSPPSTDTQYF. Written as DNA, the CDR3 is TGTGCCACCAGTCCTCCCTCCACGGATACGCAGTATTTT.

This clonotype was observed many times. The chain uses TRBV29-1 and TRBJ1-6; D is ambiguous. Trimming left V 5 bases short and J 9 bases short, with 14 bases between. The CDR3 length is 13 residues. Looked up from germline, CDR1 is SQVTM and CDR2 is ANQGSEA. The CDR3, as DNA: TGCAGCGTTTCTACAGACCCCGGTTCACCCCTCCACTTT. Translating gives CSVSTDPGSPLHF.

The rearrangement joins TRBV5-4 to TRBJ2-7, with 10 bases lining up with TRBD1. V shed 1 base and J 4 bases; nucleotides not matched to a gene: 11. This CDR3 has 17 amino acids. Per germline, CDR1 SGHNT and CDR2 YYREEE (reference sequence). The CDR3 DNA sequence: TGTGCCAGCAGCTTGATTGTCTTGGGGACAGGGGTTTACGAGCAGTACTTC. This gives the protein CASSLIVLGTGVYEQYF.

The chain combines TRBV30 with TRBJ1-5; maybe TRBD1 (5 bases). Germline V gives CDR1 GTSNPN, CDR2 SVGIG (reference sequence). The CDR3 is 13 amino acids. V gave up 5 bases and J gave up 1 base, with 9 bases separating them. The chain's CDR3 is CAWARGSNQPQHF. The CDR3 DNA follows: TGTGCCTGGGCTCGGGGGAGCAATCAGCCCCAGCATTTT.

This clonotype was seen repeatedly, ten times or more. The V call is TRBV5-1, the J call TRBJ1-2, with a possible D match to TRBD1 (6 bases). V was trimmed by 3 bases and J by 7 bases, leaving 10 bases between them. Germline-derived CDR1 and CDR2 are SGHRS and YFSETQ. This CDR3 is 12 amino acids long. The chain's CDR3 is CASSYTGPGYTF. CDR3 sequence (DNA): TGCGCCAGCAGCTACACAGGGCCTGGCTACACCTTC.

The V gene is TRBV5-1, the J gene TRBJ2-3; D unclear. The CDR3 has 15 amino acids. Trimming removed 0 bases from V and 1 base from J, with 9 bases in between. Germline lookup yields CDR1 SGHRS and CDR2 YFSETQ. This chain's CDR3 is CASSLDSPGTDTQYF. The CDR3 DNA reads TGCGCCAGCAGCTTGGATTCCCCTGGCACAGATACGCAGTATTTT. Together with reference TRBV5-1 and TRBJ2-3, the CDR3 gives the full variable domain: KAGVTQTPRYLIKTRGQQVTLSCSPISGHRSVSWYQQTPGQGLQFLFEYFSETQRNKGNFPGRFSGRQFSNSRSEMNVSTLELGDSALYLCASSLDSPGTDTQYFGPGTRLTVL.

This clonotype came up many times. The chain uses TRBV19 and TRBJ2-7; 7 bases are a match to TRBD1. V trimming: 4 bases; J trimming: 3 bases; junction bases outside the gene matches: 12. Germline V gives CDR1 LNHDA, CDR2 SQIVND (reference sequence). CDR3 length equals 16 residues. The DNA of the CDR3 is TGTGCCAGTAGTACGGCTCAGGGGGATAGGATCTACGAGCAGTACTTC. This gives the protein CASSTAQGDRIYEQYF.

The rearrangement uses TRBV15 and TRBJ2-3, with D perhaps being TRBD1 or TRBD2 (6 bases each). Looked up from germline, CDR1 is LNHNV and CDR2 is YYDKDF (reference sequence). The CDR3 length is 14 residues. The germline V and J ends were trimmed by 3 bases and 1 base, with 8 bases remaining between them. Here the CDR3 DNA reads TGTGCCACCAGCAGCGGGGGCCGCACAGATACGCAGTATTTT. Protein sequence: CATSSGGRTDTQYF. The entire variable domain, with the rest obtained from reference TRBV15 and TRBJ2-3, is as follows: DAMVIQNPRYQVTQFGKPVTLSCSQTLNHNVMYWYQQKSSQAPKLLFHYYDKDFNNEADTPDNFQSRRPNTSFCFLDIRSPGLGDTAMYLCATSSGGRTDTQYFGPGTRLTVL.

This clonotype was seen just once. V gene TRBV15 combines with J gene TRBJ2-5; D not resolved. CDR1 LNHNV and CDR2 YYDKDF come from the germline V gene (reference sequence). V was cut by 6 bases and J by 2 bases, with 13 bases left in between. This CDR3 has 14 amino acids. In DNA form, the CDR3 reads TGTGCCACCAGTTTGGGGAACGGTCAAGAGACCCAGTACTTC. Translating gives CATSLGNGQETQYF.

A word on this clonotype: Without the conserved terminal phenylalanine or tryptophan, this CDR3 likely stems from a read error. The gene calls are TRBV5-1 and TRBJ1-1, with TRBD1 identical over 8 bases. The CDR3 has 13 residues. V dropped 0 bases and J dropped 6; count of bases not matched to a gene: 1. Germline CDR1 SGHRS, CDR2 YFSETQ. The CDR3 reads CASSLEDRAEAFL. The CDR3 DNA reads as TGCGCCAGCAGCTTGGAGGACAGGGCTGAAGCTTTCCTT.

The rearrangement links TRBV2 to TRBJ2-5; 11 bases line up with TRBD1. With V trimmed by 8 bases and J by 3 bases, 5 bases remained unmatched. The CDR3 contains 14 residues. Germline V CDR1 and CDR2: SNHLY, FYNNEI. The CDR3 bases are TGTGCCAGCGGTGGGACAGGGGGGGAAGAGACCCAGTACTTC. Amino acids: CASGGTGGEETQYF. The entire variable domain, with the rest obtained from reference TRBV2 and TRBJ2-5, is as follows: EPEVTQTPSHQVTQMGQEVILRCVPISNHLYFYWYRQILGQKVEFLVSFYNNEISEKSEIFDDQFSVERPDGSNFTLKIRSTKLEDSAMYFCASGGTGGEETQYFGPGTRLLVL.

To note about this clonotype: Because it lacks the conserved phenylalanine or tryptophan at the end, this CDR3 is likely a read error. V usage is TRBV5-1 and J usage is TRBJ2-3, with 12 bases fitting TRBD2. Germline V CDR1 and CDR2: SGHRS, YFSETQ. The CDR3 loop spans 14 amino acids. Trimming took 3 bases from V and 5 from J; bases not matched to a gene: 1. CDR3 in amino acids: CASSWTSGKDTQYL. DNA of the CDR3: TGCGCCAGCAGCTGGACTAGCGGGAAAGATACGCAGTATCTT.

The V gene is TRBV20-1, the J gene TRBJ2-2, with D perhaps TRBD1 (5 bases). Germline CDR1 and CDR2: DFQATT and SNEGSKA (reference sequence). V gave up 2 bases and J gave up 1 base, with 8 bases separating them. This CDR3 is built from 14 residues. The DNA for the CDR3 is TGCAGTGCTAGATCTACAGGGAACACCGGGGAGCTGTTTTTT. This gives the protein CSARSTGNTGELFF.

CDR3 nucleotide sequence: TGTGCCAGCAGCGGATACGCCGGGGAGCTGTTTTTT. Its translation: CASSGYAGELFF. V and J are TRBV9 and TRBJ2-2; D is undetermined. CDR1 and CDR2 (germline): SGDLS, YYNGEE. The length of the CDR3 is 12 residues. Trimming removed 3 bases from V and 6 bases from J, with 6 bases in between.

This clonotype was recorded at least ten times. The chain couples TRBV20-1 to TRBJ1-1; D is possibly TRBD1 (6 bases). V dropped 3 bases and J dropped 1 base, with 12 bases sitting between them. CDR3 size: 14 residues. Germline loops: CDR1 DFQATT, CDR2 SNEGSKA (reference sequence). CDR3 protein: CSASSAGANTEAFF. The CDR3 DNA is TGCAGTGCTAGTTCCGCAGGGGCGAACACTGAAGCTTTCTTT.

Note on this clonotype: A clone one base away is much larger, so this may be a read error. Lacking the conserved final phenylalanine or tryptophan, this CDR3 likely reflects a read error. The chain has TRBV5-1 and TRBJ1-1; 7 nucleotides agree with TRBD1. The CDR3 length is 16 residues. V was pared by 0 bases and J by 4 bases, with 9 bases of the junction left unmatched. Per germline, CDR1 SGHRS and CDR2 YFSETQ. CDR3 sequence: CASSLVGGGAFTEAFS. The CDR3 DNA sequence: TGCGCCAGCAGCTTGGTTGGAGGGGGCGCTTTCACTGAAGCTTTCTCT.

In its sample, this clonotype was seen many times. The V call is TRBV5-4, the J call TRBJ2-1; 9 bases match TRBD1. Germline lookup yields CDR1 SGHNT and CDR2 YYREEE (reference sequence). The CDR3 covers 16 residues. V lost 2 bases and J lost 2; bases outside the gene matches: 5. The CDR3 DNA sequence: TGTGCCAGCAGCTTAGCCGGGACAGGGCCCTACAATGAGCAGTTCTTC. Translating gives CASSLAGTGPYNEQFF.

This clonotype has at least ten counts. The V gene is TRBV6-5, the J gene TRBJ2-1; D is unclear. In germline, CDR1 is MNHEY, CDR2 SVGAGI. Trimming took 2 bases from V and 1 from J, leaving 9 bases between them. The CDR3 is made up of 15 amino acids. The CDR3 DNA is TGTGCCAGCAGTTACGCTGGTCGGTCCTACAATGAGCAGTTCTTC. Translation: CASSYAGRSYNEQFF.

V and J are TRBV11-2 and TRBJ2-7; TRBD2 matches at 11 bases. The germline gives CDR1 SGHAT, CDR2 FQNNGV. The CDR3 runs to 16 residues. Unmatched junction bases numbered 6, after V lost 2 bases and J lost 3 bases. This CDR3 is CASSLLTGTSGYEQYF. The CDR3, as DNA: TGTGCCAGCAGCTTACTAACCGGGACTAGCGGCTACGAGCAGTACTTC.

CDR3 sequence (DNA): TGTGCCATCGGGGGGGCGGGAGAAAACACCGGGGAGCTGTTTTTT. It yields the protein CAIGGAGENTGELFF. This chain uses TRBV10-3 with TRBJ2-2; possible D gene TRBD2, 7 bases. CDR1 is ENHRY and CDR2 is SYGVKD in the germline V gene. CDR3 size: 15 residues. V gave up 8 bases and J gave up 2 bases, with 15 bases separating them.

This clonotype was counted only a few times. The chain has TRBV7-2 and TRBJ1-2; D remains unclear. The CDR3 has 13 amino acids. Germline lookup yields CDR1 SGHTA and CDR2 FQGNSA. V was shortened by 8 bases and J by 6 bases, with 16 bases between the two germline ends. As DNA, the CDR3 is TGTGCCAGCGGACGGCCGGTAGTTGATGGCTACACCTTC. Its translation is CASGRPVVDGYTF.

This rearrangement joins TRBV20-1 to TRBJ2-6; D is possibly TRBD1 or TRBD2 (5 bases each). Germline V gene data show CDR1 as DFQATT and CDR2 as SNEGSKA (reference sequence). The CDR3 is 14 amino acids. V was shortened by 6 bases and J by 4 bases, with 13 bases between the two germline ends. Written as DNA, the CDR3 is TGCAGTGCGGGGGTGGAGCAGGGGGCCAACGTCCTGACTTTC. As protein: CSAGVEQGANVLTF.

The V call is TRBV20-1, the J call TRBJ1-1; 8 bases align to TRBD1. Germline values: CDR1 DFQATT, CDR2 SNEGSKA (reference sequence). V lost 7 bases to trimming and J lost 1 base; unmatched junction nucleotides: 5. CDR3 length: 13 amino acids. Here the CDR3 DNA reads TGCAGTGGGACAGGGATATCGAACACTGAAGCTTTCTTT. Translation: CSGTGISNTEAFF.

This clonotype was counted at least ten times. The chain employs TRBV20-1 and TRBJ2-7; TRBD2 agrees at 10 bases. Looked up from germline, CDR1 is DFQATT and CDR2 is SNEGSKA (reference sequence). J lost 1 base, V lost 0 bases, and 3 bases had no gene match. The CDR3 runs to 15 residues. The CDR3 reads CSARDRLAGSYEQYF. CDR3 nucleotide sequence: TGCAGTGCTAGAGATCGACTAGCGGGTTCCTACGAGCAGTACTTC.